This TCR beta chain was sequenced in a study of blood T cell repertoires in COVID-19. Study summary: From the United States, Italy and Spain came samples of acute and convalescent COVID-19. Sources were T cells, B-cell-depleted T cells, or PBMCs; the material itself was cDNA or gDNA.

Germline V gene data show CDR1 as MGHDK and CDR2 as SYGVNS. V lost 1 base and J 4 bases, leaving 16 bases between the germline ends. The CDR3 length is 16 residues. Authors' analysis steps: Reference gene primer amplification yielded estimated nucleated cell counts. The assay was immunoSEQ multiplex PCR, and TCRdb's table has in-frame clones only and misses some. V and J calls and clone size follow that table, whereas D and trimming were derived from the DNA. Seen here are around 430,000 clones, more than 70% observed once, and the top ten hold around 13%. Seattle enrolled patients during active infection and tracked them longitudinally.

The chain uses TRBV25-1 and TRBJ1-1; maybe TRBD1 (5 bases). The sequence was collected from a woman aged 45-60 years with COVID-19, enrolled during active disease. Sequenced input: peripheral blood. The CDR3 region is CASSESVGRAVTEAFF. In DNA, the CDR3 is TGTGCCAGCAGTGAATCGGTTGGCAGGGCGGTCACTGAAGCTTTCTTT.